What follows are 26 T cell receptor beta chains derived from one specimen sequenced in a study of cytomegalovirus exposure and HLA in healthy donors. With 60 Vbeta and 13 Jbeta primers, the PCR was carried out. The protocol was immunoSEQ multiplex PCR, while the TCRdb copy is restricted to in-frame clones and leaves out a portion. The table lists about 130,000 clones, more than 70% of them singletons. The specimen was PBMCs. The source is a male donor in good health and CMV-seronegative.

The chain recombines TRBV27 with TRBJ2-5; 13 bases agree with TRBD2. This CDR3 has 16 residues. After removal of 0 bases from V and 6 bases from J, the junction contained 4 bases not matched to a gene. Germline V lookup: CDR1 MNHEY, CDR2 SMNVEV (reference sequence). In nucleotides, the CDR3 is TGTGCCAGCAGTTTATCACTAGCGGGGGGGCCCCAGACCCAGTACTTC. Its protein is CASSLSLAGGPQTQYF.

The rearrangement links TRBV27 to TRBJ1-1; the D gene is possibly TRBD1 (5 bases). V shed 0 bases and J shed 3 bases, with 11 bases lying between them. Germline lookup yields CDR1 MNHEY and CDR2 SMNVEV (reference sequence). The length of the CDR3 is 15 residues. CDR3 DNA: TGTGCCAGCAGTTTATCGATTGAAGGGGACACTGAAGCTTTCTTT. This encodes CASSLSIEGDTEAFF.

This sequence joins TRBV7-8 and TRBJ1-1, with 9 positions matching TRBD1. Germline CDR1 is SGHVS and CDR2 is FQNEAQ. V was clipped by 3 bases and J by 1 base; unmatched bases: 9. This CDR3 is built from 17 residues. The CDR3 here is CASSFGTGYRTNTEAFF. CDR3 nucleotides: TGTGCCAGCAGCTTCGGGACAGGGTACCGAACGAACACTGAAGCTTTCTTT.

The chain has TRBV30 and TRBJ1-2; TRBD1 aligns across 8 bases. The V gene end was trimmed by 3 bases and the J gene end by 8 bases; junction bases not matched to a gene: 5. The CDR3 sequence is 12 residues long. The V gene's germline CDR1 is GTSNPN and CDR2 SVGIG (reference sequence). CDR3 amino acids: CAWSLPGGGYTF. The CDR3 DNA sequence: TGTGCCTGGAGCCTCCCAGGGGGCGGCTACACCTTC.

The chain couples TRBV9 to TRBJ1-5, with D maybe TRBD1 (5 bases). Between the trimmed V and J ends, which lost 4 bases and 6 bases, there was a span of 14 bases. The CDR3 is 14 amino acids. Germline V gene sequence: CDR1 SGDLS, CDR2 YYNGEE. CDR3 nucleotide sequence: TGTGCCAGCAGCTCCTTGGAGGGACCTCAGCCCCAGCATTTT. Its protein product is CASSSLEGPQPQHF.

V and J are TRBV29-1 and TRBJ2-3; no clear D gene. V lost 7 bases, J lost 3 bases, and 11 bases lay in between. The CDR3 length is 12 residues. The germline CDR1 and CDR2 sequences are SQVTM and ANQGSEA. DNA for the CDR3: TGCAGCGCCCCAGGTCGTACAGATACGCAGTATTTT. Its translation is CSAPGRTDTQYF.

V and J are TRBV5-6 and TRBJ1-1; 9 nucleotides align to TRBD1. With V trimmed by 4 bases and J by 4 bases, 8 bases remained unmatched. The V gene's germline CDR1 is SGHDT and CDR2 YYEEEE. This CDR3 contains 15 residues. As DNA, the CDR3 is TGTGCCAGCAGCGCCTTGGGACAGGGTTTCACTGAAGCTTTCTTT. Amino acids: CASSALGQGFTEAFF.

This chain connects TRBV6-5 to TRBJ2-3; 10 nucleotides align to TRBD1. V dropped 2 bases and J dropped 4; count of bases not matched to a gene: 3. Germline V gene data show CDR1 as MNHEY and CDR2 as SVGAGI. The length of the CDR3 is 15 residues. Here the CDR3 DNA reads TGTGCCAGCAGTTACGTGGGACAGGGGTCAGATACGCAGTATTTT. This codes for CASSYVGQGSDTQYF.

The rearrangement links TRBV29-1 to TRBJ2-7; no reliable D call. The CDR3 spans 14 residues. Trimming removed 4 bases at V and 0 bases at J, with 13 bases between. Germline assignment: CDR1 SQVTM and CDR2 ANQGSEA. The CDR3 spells CSVADSYLSYEQYF. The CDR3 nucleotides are TGCAGCGTTGCCGACTCTTACCTCTCCTACGAGCAGTACTTC.

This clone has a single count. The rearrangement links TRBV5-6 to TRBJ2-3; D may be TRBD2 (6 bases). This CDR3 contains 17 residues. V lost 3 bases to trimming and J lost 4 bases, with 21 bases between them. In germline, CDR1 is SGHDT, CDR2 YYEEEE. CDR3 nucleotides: TGTGCCAGCAGCTCGGGGGTGGGATTCCGAGCCCCAGATACGCAGTATTTT. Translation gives CASSSGVGFRAPDTQYF.

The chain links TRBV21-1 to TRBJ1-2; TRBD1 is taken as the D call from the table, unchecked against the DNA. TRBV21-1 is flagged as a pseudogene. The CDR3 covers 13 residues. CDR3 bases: TGTGCCAGCAGCATTGGGGGCCGGTATGGCTACACCTTC. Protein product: CASSIGGRYGYTF.

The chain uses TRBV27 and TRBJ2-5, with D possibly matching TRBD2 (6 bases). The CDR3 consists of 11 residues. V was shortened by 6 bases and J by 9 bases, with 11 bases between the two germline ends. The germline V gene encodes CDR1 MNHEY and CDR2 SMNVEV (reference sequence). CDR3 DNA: TGTGCCAGCAGCACGGGACTCTCCCAGTACTTC. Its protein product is CASSTGLSQYF.

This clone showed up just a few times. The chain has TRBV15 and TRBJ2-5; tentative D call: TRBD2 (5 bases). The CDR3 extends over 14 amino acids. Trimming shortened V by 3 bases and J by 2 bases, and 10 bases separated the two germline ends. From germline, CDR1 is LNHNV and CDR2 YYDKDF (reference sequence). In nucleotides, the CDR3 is TGTGCCACCAGCAGCGGACTCCTTCAAGAGACCCAGTACTTC. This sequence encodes CATSSGLLQETQYF. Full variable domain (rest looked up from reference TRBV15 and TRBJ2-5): DAMVIQNPRYQVTQFGKPVTLSCSQTLNHNVMYWYQQKSSQAPKLLFHYYDKDFNNEADTPDNFQSRRPNTSFCFLDIRSPGLGDTAMYLCATSSGLLQETQYFGPGTRLLVL.

This CDR3 is CASSSQGGGYTF. DNA for the CDR3: TGTGCCAGCAGTTCCCAGGGGGGTGGCTACACCTTC. This chain connects TRBV27 to TRBJ1-2; TRBD1 matches 7 bases. The V and J ends lost 4 bases and 7 bases, in that order; junction bases with no gene match: 3. Germline CDR1 and CDR2: MNHEY and SMNVEV (reference sequence). The CDR3 sequence is 12 residues long.

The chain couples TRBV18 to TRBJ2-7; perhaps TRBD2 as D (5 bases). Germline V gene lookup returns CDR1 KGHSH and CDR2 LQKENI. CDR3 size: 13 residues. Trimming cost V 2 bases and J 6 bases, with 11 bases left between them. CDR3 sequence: CASSPEIEGEQYF. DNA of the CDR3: TGTGCCAGCTCACCAGAAATAGAGGGCGAGCAGTACTTC.

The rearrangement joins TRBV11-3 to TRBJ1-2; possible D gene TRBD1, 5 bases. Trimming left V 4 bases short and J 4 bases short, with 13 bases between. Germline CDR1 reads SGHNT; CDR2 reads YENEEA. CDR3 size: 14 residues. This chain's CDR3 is CASSSGRGSYGYTF. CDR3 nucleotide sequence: TGTGCCAGCAGCTCCGGGAGGGGCTCCTATGGCTACACCTTC.

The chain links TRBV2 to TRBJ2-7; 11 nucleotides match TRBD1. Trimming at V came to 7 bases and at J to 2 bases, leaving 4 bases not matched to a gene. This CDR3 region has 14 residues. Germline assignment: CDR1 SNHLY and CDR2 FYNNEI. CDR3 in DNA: TGTGCCAGCACCCCGGGACAGGGGGCCTACGAGCAGTACTTC. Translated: CASTPGQGAYEQYF.

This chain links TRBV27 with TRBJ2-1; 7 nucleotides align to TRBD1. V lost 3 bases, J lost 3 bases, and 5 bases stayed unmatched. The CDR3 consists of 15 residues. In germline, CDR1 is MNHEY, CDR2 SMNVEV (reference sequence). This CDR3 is CASSLQGEYYNEQFF. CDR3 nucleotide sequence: TGTGCCAGCAGTTTGCAGGGGGAATACTACAATGAGCAGTTCTTC.

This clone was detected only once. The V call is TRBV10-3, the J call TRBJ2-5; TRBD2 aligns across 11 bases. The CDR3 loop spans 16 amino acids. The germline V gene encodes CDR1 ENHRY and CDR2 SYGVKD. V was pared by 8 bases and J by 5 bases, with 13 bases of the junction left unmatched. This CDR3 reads CAIGLAGVRGDETQYF. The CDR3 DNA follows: TGTGCCATCGGACTAGCGGGCGTGCGGGGGGATGAGACCCAGTACTTC.

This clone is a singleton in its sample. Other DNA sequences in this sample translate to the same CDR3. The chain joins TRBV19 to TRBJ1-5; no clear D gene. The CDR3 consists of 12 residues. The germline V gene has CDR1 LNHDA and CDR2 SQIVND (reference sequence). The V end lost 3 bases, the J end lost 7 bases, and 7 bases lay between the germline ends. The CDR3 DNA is TGTGCCAGTAGTATGGGAGGACAGCCCCAGCATTTT. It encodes CASSMGGQPQHF.

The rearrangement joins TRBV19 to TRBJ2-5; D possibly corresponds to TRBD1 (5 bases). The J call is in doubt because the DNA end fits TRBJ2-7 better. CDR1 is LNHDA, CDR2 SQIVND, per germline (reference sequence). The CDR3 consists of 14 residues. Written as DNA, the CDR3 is TGTGCCAGTAGTGCAGGACAAGGGCACTACGAGCAGTACTTC. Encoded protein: CASSAGQGHYEQYF.

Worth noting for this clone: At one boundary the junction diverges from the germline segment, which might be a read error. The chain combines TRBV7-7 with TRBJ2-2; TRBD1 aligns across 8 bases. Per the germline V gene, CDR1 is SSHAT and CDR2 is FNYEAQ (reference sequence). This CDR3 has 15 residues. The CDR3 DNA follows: TGTGCTAGCAGCTCTACAGGGGGTGGCACCGGGGAGCTGTTTTTT. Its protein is CASSSTGGGTGELFF.

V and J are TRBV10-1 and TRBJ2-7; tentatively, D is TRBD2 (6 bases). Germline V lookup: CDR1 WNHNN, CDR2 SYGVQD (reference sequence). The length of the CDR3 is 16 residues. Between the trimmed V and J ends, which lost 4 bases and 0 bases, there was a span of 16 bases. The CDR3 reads CASSGARGKSSYEQYF. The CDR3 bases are TGCGCCAGCAGTGGGGCCCGGGGGAAAAGCTCCTACGAGCAGTACTTC.

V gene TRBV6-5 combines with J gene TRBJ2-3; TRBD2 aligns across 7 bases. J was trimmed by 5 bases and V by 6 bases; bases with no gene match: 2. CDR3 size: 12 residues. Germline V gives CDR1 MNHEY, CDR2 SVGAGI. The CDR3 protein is CASRTSQDTQYF. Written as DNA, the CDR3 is TGTGCCAGCAGGACTAGCCAAGATACGCAGTATTTT.

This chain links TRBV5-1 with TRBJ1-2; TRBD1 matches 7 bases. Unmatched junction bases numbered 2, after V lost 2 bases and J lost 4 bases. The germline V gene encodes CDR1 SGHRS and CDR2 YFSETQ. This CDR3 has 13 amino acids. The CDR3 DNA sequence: TGCGCCAGCAGCTTCGACAGGGCCTATGGCTACACCTTC. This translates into CASSFDRAYGYTF.

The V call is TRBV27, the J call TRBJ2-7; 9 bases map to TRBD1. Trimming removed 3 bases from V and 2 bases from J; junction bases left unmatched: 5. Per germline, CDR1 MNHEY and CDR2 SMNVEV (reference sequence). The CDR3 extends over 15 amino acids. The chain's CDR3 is CASSFNRDRAYEQYF. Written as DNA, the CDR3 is TGTGCCAGCAGTTTCAACCGGGACAGGGCCTACGAGCAGTACTTC.